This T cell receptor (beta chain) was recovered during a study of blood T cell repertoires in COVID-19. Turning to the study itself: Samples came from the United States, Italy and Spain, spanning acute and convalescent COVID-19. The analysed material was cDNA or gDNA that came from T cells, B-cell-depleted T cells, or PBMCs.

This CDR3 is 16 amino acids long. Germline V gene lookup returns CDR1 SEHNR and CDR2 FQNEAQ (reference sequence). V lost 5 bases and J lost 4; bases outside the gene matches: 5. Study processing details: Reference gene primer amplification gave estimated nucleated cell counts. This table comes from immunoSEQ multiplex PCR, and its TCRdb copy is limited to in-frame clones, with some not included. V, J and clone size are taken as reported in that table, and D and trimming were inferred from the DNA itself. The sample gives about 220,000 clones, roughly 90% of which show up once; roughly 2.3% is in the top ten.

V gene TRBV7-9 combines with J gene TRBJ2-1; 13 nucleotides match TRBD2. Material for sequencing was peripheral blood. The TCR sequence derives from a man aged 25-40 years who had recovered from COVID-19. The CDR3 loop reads CASSPPGLAGYNEQFF. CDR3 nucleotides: TGTGCCAGCAGCCCCCCGGGACTAGCGGGGTACAATGAGCAGTTCTTC.